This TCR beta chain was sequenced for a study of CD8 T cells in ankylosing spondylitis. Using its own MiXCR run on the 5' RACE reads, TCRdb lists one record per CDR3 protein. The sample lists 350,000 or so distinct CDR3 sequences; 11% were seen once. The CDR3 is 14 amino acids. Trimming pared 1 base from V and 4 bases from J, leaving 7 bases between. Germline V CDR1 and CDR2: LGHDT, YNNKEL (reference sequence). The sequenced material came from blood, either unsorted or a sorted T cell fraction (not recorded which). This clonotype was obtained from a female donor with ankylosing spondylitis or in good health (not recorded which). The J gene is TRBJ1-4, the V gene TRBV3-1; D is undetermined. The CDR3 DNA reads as TGTGCCAGCAGCCAAGGGCCCCATAATGAAAAACTGTTTTTT. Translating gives CASSQGPHNEKLFF.